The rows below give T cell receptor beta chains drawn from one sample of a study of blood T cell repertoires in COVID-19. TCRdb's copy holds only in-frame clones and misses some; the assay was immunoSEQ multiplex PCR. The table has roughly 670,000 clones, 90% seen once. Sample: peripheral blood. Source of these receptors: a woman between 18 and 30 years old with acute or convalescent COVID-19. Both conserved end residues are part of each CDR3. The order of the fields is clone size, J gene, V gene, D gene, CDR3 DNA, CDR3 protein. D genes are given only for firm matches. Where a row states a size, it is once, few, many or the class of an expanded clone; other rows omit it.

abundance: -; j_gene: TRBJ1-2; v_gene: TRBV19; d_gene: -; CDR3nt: TGTGCCAGTAGCCTTACAGGGAACTATGGCTACACCTTC; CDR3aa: CASSLTGNYGYTF
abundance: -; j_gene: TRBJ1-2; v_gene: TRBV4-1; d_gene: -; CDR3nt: TGCGCCAGCAGCCAAGATCTACCAGGGACACGAGGCTACACCTTC; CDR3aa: CASSQDLPGTRGYTF
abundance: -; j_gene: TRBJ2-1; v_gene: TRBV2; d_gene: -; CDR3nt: TGTGCCAGCAGGAAAACTAAACAGTGGGGGGATGAGCAGTTCTTC; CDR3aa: CASRKTKQWGDEQFF
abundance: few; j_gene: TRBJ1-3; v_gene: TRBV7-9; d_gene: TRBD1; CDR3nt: TGTGCCAGCAGCCCCATAACCGCGAACAGGGGATCAGGAAACACCATATATTTT; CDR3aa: CASSPITANRGSGNTIYF
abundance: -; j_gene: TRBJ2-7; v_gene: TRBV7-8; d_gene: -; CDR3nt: TGTGCCAGCAGCCCCTATTTGGGGGCCGAGCAGTACTTC; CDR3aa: CASSPYLGAEQYF
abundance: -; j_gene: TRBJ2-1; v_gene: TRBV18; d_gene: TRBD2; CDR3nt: TGTGCCAGCTCACCACCTCAGACTAGCGGGGGGTACAATGAGCAGTTCTTC; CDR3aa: CASSPPQTSGGYNEQFF
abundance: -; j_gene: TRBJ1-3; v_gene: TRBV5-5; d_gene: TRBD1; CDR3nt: TGTGCCAGCAGCTTGGCCAGGGGGTCGGCTGGAAACACCATATATTTT; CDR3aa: CASSLARGSAGNTIYF
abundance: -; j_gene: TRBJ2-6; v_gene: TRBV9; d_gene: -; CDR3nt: TGTGCCAGCAGCATTAGCTCTGGGGCCAACGTCCTGACTTTC; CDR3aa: CASSISSGANVLTF
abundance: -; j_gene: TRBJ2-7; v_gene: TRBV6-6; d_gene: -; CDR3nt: TGTGCCAGCAGTTACGCCGCCACTAACTACGAGCAGTACTTC; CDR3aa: CASSYAATNYEQYF
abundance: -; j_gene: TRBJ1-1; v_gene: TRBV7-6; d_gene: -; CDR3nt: TGTGCCAGCAGCTTAGTTCCGGTCTTGAACACTGAAGCTTTCTTT; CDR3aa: CASSLVPVLNTEAFF